Presented here are 24 T cell receptor beta chains from one specimen sequenced in a study of blood T cell repertoires in COVID-19 (dated by TCRdb to 2019 to 2021). Library creation used the immunoSEQ multiplex PCR assay. TCRdb took over this immuneACCESS table, retaining in-frame rearrangements with V and J assigned. Such tables are incomplete; in checked studies, under half of the missing clones stem from an unresolved V gene, and the remainder is unexplained. The sample table shows fewer than 400,000 clones, and just under 90% are seen once. Approximately 9.3% of the sample is held by the ten biggest clonotypes. Sequenced: PBMCs or T cells enriched from blood (not recorded which). These receptors came from a woman in her forties or fifties who had recovered from COVID-19.

This clone was counted a single time. This sequence joins TRBV2 and TRBJ1-6; 7 bases are shared with TRBD1. The CDR3 runs to 15 residues. The germline gives CDR1 SNHLY, CDR2 FYNNEI. V lost 6 bases and J lost 6; bases outside the gene matches: 8. Written as DNA, the CDR3 is TGTGCCAGCAGGGGCTTGACAGGGACTAATTCACCCCTCCACTTT. This sequence encodes CASRGLTGTNSPLHF.

V is TRBV19 and J is TRBJ1-5, with 8 bases aligning to TRBD1. V shed 3 bases, J shed 6 bases, and the junction held 7 bases outside the gene matches. The CDR3 has 15 amino acids. Germline CDR1 reads LNHDA; CDR2 reads SQIVND (reference sequence). The CDR3: CASSISGGQGQPQHF. The CDR3 DNA reads TGTGCCAGTAGTATCTCAGGGGGCCAGGGTCAGCCCCAGCATTTT.

This clone was detected once. The chain carries TRBV9 and TRBJ1-2; D gene uncertain. The V gene's germline CDR1 is SGDLS and CDR2 YYNGEE. Trimming removed 0 bases from V and 2 bases from J, with 8 bases in between. This CDR3 is 14 amino acids long. CDR3 nucleotides: TGTGCCAGCAGCGTAGGAGGAGAAAACTATGGCTACACCTTC. Its translation is CASSVGGENYGYTF. Variable domain in full (rest from reference TRBV9 and TRBJ1-2): DSGVTQTPKHLITATGQRVTLRCSPRSGDLSVYWYQQSLDQGLQFLIQYYNGEERAKGNILERFSAQQFPDLHSELNLSSLELGDSALYFCASSVGGENYGYTFGSGTRLTVV.

The chain has TRBV10-3 and TRBJ1-5; D unclear. V lost 8 bases to trimming and J lost 3 bases, with 14 bases between them. CDR1 and CDR2 (germline): ENHRY, SYGVKD. The CDR3 spans 14 residues. CDR3 region: CAIQKEGFNQPQHF. Written as DNA, the CDR3 is TGTGCCATCCAAAAGGAGGGATTCAATCAGCCCCAGCATTTT.

The chain combines TRBV15 with TRBJ1-4, with D unresolved. Trimming took off 1 base at V and 8 bases at J, with 11 bases between the two ends. From germline, CDR1 is LNHNV and CDR2 YYDKDF (reference sequence). The CDR3 totals 14 residues. CDR3 protein: CATSRGPVGEKLFF. CDR3 nucleotides: TGTGCCACCAGCAGAGGTCCCGTCGGGGAAAAACTGTTTTTT.

This clone was recorded a few times. The CDR3 DNA follows: TGCGCCAGCAGCTTGGGGATAGGGGGCATCTATGGCTACACCTTC. Translation: CASSLGIGGIYGYTF. The chain recombines TRBV5-1 with TRBJ1-2; 7 nucleotides agree with TRBD1. Losses at the gene ends were 0 bases for V and 4 bases for J; bases not matched to a gene: 6. The CDR3 sequence is 15 residues long. Germline lookup yields CDR1 SGHRS and CDR2 YFSETQ.

The V gene is TRBV28, the J gene TRBJ1-1; TRBD1 agrees at 8 bases. CDR3 length: 16 amino acids. Germline values: CDR1 MDHEN, CDR2 SYDVKM. Unmatched junction bases numbered 9, after V lost 5 bases and J lost 1 base. The CDR3 protein is CASSNRRDRRNTEAFF. As DNA, the CDR3 is TGTGCCAGCAGTAACCGCAGGGACAGGCGGAACACTGAAGCTTTCTTT.

The gene calls are TRBV29-1 and TRBJ1-1; TRBD1 might be the D (5 bases). Per the germline V gene, CDR1 is SQVTM and CDR2 is ANQGSEA. V was shortened by 1 base and J by 0 bases, with 12 bases between the two germline ends. There are 15 residues in the CDR3. CDR3 protein: CSVEGGGGLNTEAFF. In DNA, the CDR3 is TGCAGCGTTGAAGGTGGCGGGGGGTTGAACACTGAAGCTTTCTTT.

This CDR3 is CSVGQGLSTDTQYF. Here the CDR3 DNA reads TGCAGCGTTGGGCAGGGCCTGAGCACAGATACGCAGTATTTT. This rearrangement joins TRBV29-1 to TRBJ2-3, with TRBD1 as a possible D gene (5 bases). Trimming removed 4 bases from V and 0 bases from J, with 11 bases in between. Germline loops: CDR1 SQVTM, CDR2 ANQGSEA. The CDR3 length is 14 residues.

The V and J genes are TRBV11-2 and TRBJ2-3; D call uncertain. This CDR3 is 15 amino acids long. Germline V gene lookup returns CDR1 SGHAT and CDR2 FQNNGV. Trimming pared 5 bases from V and 0 bases from J, leaving 12 bases between. This CDR3 reads CASSTNLISTDTQYF. CDR3 sequence (DNA): TGTGCCAGCAGCACCAACTTGATTAGCACAGATACGCAGTATTTT.

CDR3 bases: TGTGCCAGCAGTCGGACAGCCTACTCTGGAAACACCATATATTTT. Amino acids: CASSRTAYSGNTIYF. The rearrangement joins TRBV6-5 to TRBJ1-3; a possible D gene is TRBD1 (6 bases). V was shortened by 5 bases and J by 0 bases, with 11 bases between the two germline ends. The CDR3 runs 15 residues. Germline V lookup: CDR1 MNHEY, CDR2 SVGAGI.

CDR3: CASSYSKLTGYTEAFF. DNA of the CDR3: TGTGCCAGCAGTTACTCGAAACTAACAGGGTACACTGAAGCTTTCTTT. V gene TRBV6-2 or TRBV6-3 combines with J gene TRBJ1-1; tentative D call: TRBD1 (6 bases). The germline V gene has CDR1 MNHEY and CDR2 SVGEGT. The CDR3 totals 16 residues. Trimming removed 0 bases at V and 3 bases at J, with 14 bases between.

The genes are TRBV6-1 and TRBJ2-7; 7 positions agree with TRBD2. Germline CDR1 reads MNHNS; CDR2 reads SASEGT. J gave up 2 bases and V 1 base, and 5 bases lay outside the gene matches. This CDR3 region has 15 residues. The CDR3 DNA follows: TGTGCCAGCAGTGAAGAAGGAGCGGGGCCCTACGAGCAGTACTTC. It is translated as CASSEEGAGPYEQYF.

This clone showed up just once. The rearrangement uses TRBV6-2 or TRBV6-3 and TRBJ1-1, with TRBD1 matching over 9 bases. Germline assignment: CDR1 MNHEY and CDR2 SVGEGT. The CDR3 is 15 residues long. V lost 5 bases, J lost 1 base, and 5 bases stayed unmatched. CDR3 protein: CASSKPGQGNTEAFF. The CDR3 nucleotides read TGTGCCAGCAGTAAACCGGGACAGGGGAACACTGAAGCTTTCTTT.

V is TRBV4-1 and J is TRBJ1-6; D possibly corresponds to TRBD1 (5 bases). Trimming shortened V by 4 bases and J by 7 bases, and 14 bases separated the two germline ends. CDR1 and CDR2 (germline): MGHRA, YSYEKL. The CDR3 sequence is 15 residues long. The CDR3 bases are TGCGCCAGCAGCCCCACATGGGGGGGGAATTCACCCCTCCACTTT. Encoded protein: CASSPTWGGNSPLHF.

This chain uses TRBV7-2 with TRBJ2-5; D unresolved. With 1 base removed from V and 4 bases from J, the gap between germline ends came to 7 bases. Germline V lookup: CDR1 SGHTA, CDR2 FQGNSA. The CDR3 totals 13 residues. The DNA for the CDR3 is TGTGCCAGCAGCTTAGTAGGAGTAGAGACCCAGTACTTC. This gives the protein CASSLVGVETQYF.

The CDR3 DNA follows: TGTGCCAGCAGCGCGGGACTAGCGGGAGCAGCCCAGTATTTT. Its protein is CASSAGLAGAAQYF. V usage is TRBV9 and J usage is TRBJ2-3; 14 nucleotides match TRBD2. The CDR3 consists of 14 residues. Germline assignment: CDR1 SGDLS and CDR2 YYNGEE. The J segment lost 12 bases and the V segment lost 3 bases, leaving 6 bases of the junction unmatched.

This chain joins TRBV18 and TRBJ1-6; 8 bases line up with TRBD1. The V segment lost 2 bases and the J segment 10 bases; nucleotides outside the gene matches: 10. The CDR3 spans 16 residues. In germline, CDR1 is KGHSH, CDR2 LQKENI. CDR3 residues: CASSPVRPGGVSPLHF. CDR3 coding DNA: TGTGCCAGCTCACCAGTCCGACCAGGGGGCGTCTCACCCCTCCACTTT.

This clone has just a few counts. The chain is built from TRBV14 and TRBJ2-1; D is undetermined. Germline values: CDR1 SGHDN, CDR2 FVKESK. The CDR3 is 11 residues long. V was clipped by 1 base and J by 9 bases, with 4 bases between them. The CDR3 DNA reads as TGTGCCAGCAGCCAAGGAGTTGAGCAGTTCTTC. Its protein product is CASSQGVEQFF.

This sequence joins TRBV4-2 and TRBJ1-3; 8 positions agree with TRBD1. The CDR3 has 15 amino acids. J gave up 4 bases and V 4 bases, and 6 bases lay outside the gene matches. From germline, CDR1 is LGHNA and CDR2 YNFKEQ. CDR3 nucleotides: TGTGCCAGCAGCCCACGACAGGGGAGCGGAAACACCATATATTTT. Amino acid sequence: CASSPRQGSGNTIYF.

The chain joins TRBV2 to TRBJ2-1; 11 bases agree with TRBD2. CDR1 is SNHLY, CDR2 FYNNEI, per germline. V lost 5 bases to trimming and J lost 5 bases; unmatched junction nucleotides: 11. This CDR3 region has 17 residues. The DNA of the CDR3 is TGTGCCAGCAGTCGACCCCTAACTAGCGGGGGAGACAATGAGCAGTTCTTC. Protein sequence: CASSRPLTSGGDNEQFF.

The V call is TRBV10-3, the J call TRBJ1-3, with 9 bases identical to TRBD1. V was clipped by 3 bases and J by 4 bases; unmatched bases: 7. This CDR3 is built from 16 residues. Germline CDR1 and CDR2: ENHRY and SYGVKD. The chain's CDR3 is CAISDQATGGGNTIYF. CDR3 sequence (DNA): TGTGCCATCAGTGATCAAGCGACAGGGGGGGGAAACACCATATATTTT.

The J gene is TRBJ1-2, the V gene TRBV6-1; D not resolved. Germline V gene data show CDR1 as MNHNS and CDR2 as SASEGT. The CDR3 covers 15 residues. V gave up 3 bases and J gave up 6 bases, with 17 bases separating them. In DNA, the CDR3 is TGTGCCAGCAGTGATGTTGACTTGTCTGCCCATGGCTACACCTTC. It encodes CASSDVDLSAHGYTF.

This sequence joins TRBV4-1 and TRBJ1-6, with 7 bases lining up with TRBD1. J lost 3 bases, V lost 5 bases, and 10 bases had no gene match. Germline assignment: CDR1 MGHRA and CDR2 YSYEKL. This CDR3 comprises 17 residues. The CDR3 nucleotides are TGCGCCAGCAGCGGGACAGCGGGGGAGAGCTATAATTCACCCCTCCACTTT. As protein: CASSGTAGESYNSPLHF.